This T cell receptor (beta chain) was captured in a study of blood T cell repertoires in COVID-19. Study summary: Samples came from the United States, Italy and Spain, spanning acute and convalescent COVID-19. The cDNA or gDNA used as material had been derived from T cells, B-cell-depleted T cells, or PBMCs.

Original handling: Reference gene primer amplification gave nucleated cell count estimates. The method was immunoSEQ multiplex PCR; TCRdb's version includes in-frame clones alone and lacks a portion of them. Clone size and V and J calls were adopted from that table, with D and trimming inferred from the DNA. Altogether 70,000 or so clones are present, about nine tenths being singletons, with the ten largest covering approximately 30%. Trimming removed 5 bases at V and 7 bases at J, with 22 bases between. CDR3 length equals 16 residues. In germline, CDR1 is SGHRS, CDR2 YFSETQ. Sequencing was performed on peripheral blood. The TCR sequence derives from a woman of 80 years or more with active or convalescent COVID-19. The rearrangement links TRBV5-1 to TRBJ1-5; D is uncertain. CDR3 residues: CASSEEPGGGEQPQHF. For the CDR3, the DNA is TGCGCCAGCAGTGAAGAACCTGGAGGAGGTGAGCAGCCCCAGCATTTT.